The clone carrying this TCR beta chain was recorded only once. The sample contains more than one DNA sequence encoding this CDR3. The data stem from a study of blood T cell repertoires in COVID-19. Study-wide background: Italy, Spain and the United States were the sources of the convalescent and acute COVID-19 samples. T cells, B-cell-depleted T cells, or PBMCs supplied cDNA or gDNA.

As originally analysed: Amplification of reference gene primers provided the estimated nucleated cell counts. The table came from immunoSEQ multiplex PCR; TCRdb's copy has only in-frame clones and leaves some out. V and J calls and clone size are given by that table; D and trimming were obtained from the DNA. The sample has fewer than 200,000 clones, roughly four fifths seen once. Patients in Seattle were enrolled during active infection, then followed longitudinally. There are 13 residues in the CDR3. Germline V gene data show CDR1 as KGHSH and CDR2 as LQKENI. Trimming removed 2 bases at V and 3 bases at J, with 8 bases between.

The V gene is TRBV18, the J gene TRBJ2-7; no firm D call. The sequenced material came from peripheral blood. This receptor was obtained from a woman aged 80 or older with COVID-19, enrolled during active disease. The CDR3 nucleotides read TGTGCCAGCTCACCAGCAGGAAGCTACGAGCAGTACTTC. Protein product: CASSPAGSYEQYF.